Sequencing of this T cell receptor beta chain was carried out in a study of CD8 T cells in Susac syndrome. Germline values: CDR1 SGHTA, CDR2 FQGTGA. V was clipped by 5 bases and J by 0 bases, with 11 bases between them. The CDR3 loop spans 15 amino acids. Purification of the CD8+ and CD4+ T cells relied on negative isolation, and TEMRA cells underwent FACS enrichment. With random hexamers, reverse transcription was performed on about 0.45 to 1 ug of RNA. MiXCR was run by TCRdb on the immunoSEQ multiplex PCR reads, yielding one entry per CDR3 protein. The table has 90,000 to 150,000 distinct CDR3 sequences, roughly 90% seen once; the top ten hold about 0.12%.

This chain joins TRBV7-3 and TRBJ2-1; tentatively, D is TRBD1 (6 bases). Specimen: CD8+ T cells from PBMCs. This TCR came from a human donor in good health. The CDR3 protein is CASSRQESSYNEQFF. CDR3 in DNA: TGTGCCAGCAGCCGACAGGAGAGCTCCTACAATGAGCAGTTCTTC.